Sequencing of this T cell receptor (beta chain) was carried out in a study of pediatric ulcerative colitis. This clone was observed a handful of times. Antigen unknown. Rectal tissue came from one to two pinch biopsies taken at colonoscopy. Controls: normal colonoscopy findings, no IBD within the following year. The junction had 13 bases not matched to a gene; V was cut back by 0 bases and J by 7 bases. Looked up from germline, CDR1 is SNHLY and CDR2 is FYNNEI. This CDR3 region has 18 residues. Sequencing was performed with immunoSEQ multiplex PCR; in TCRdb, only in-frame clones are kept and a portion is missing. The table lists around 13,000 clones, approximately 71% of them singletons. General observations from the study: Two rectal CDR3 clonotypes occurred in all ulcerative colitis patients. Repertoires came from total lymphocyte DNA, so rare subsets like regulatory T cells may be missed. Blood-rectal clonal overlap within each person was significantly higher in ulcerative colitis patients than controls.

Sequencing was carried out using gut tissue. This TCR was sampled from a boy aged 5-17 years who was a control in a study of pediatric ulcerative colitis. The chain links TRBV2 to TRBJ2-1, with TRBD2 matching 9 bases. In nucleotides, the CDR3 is TGTGCCAGCAGTGAAGCTGTACAGGCTAGCGGGATCGGGAATGAGCAGTTCTTC. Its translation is CASSEAVQASGIGNEQFF.